This is a list of T cell receptor beta chains from one sample in a study of blood T cell repertoires in COVID-19. TCRdb's table, derived via immunoSEQ multiplex PCR, lists solely in-frame clones and lacks some. The repertoire holds about 250,000 clones, with about 80% as singletons. The material sequenced was peripheral blood. The source of these receptors is an elderly man with acute or convalescent COVID-19. The CDR3 runs from the conserved cysteine through the conserved F or W. The D gene is left open where the match is weak.

D gene	J gene	V gene	CDR3 protein
-	TRBJ2-7	TRBV3-1/TRBV3-2	CASSRQEGSYEQYF
-	TRBJ1-2	TRBV11-2	CASSLAFNYGYTF
TRBD1	TRBJ1-4	TRBV7-9	CASSLTGGKGEKLFF
TRBD1	TRBJ2-7	TRBV6-2/TRBV6-3	CASSLIGTVITYEQYF
-	TRBJ1-1	TRBV15	CATSRESRQALEAFF
TRBD1	TRBJ1-2	TRBV14	CASSQDNTGGYGYTF
-	TRBJ1-4	TRBV5-1	CASRGPYATNEKLFF
TRBD1	TRBJ1-4	TRBV2	CASSSRQGATNEKLFF
TRBD1	TRBJ1-6	TRBV3-1/TRBV3-2	CASSQGRQGYNSPLHF
TRBD1	TRBJ1-6	TRBV5-1	CASSPTGSNNSPLHF
-	TRBJ1-6	TRBV6-5	CASSQKPETPLHF
-	TRBJ1-4	TRBV28	CASRSLEKLFF
-	TRBJ1-2	TRBV28	CASSPPVGAYTF
-	TRBJ2-5	TRBV28	CASSGAAEQETQYF
TRBD2	TRBJ2-7	TRBV20-1	CSASRTSGPYEQYF
-	TRBJ2-1	TRBV19	CASSIGGSGLPEQFF
-	TRBJ2-6	TRBV4-1	CASSQLRGRKASGANVLTF
-	TRBJ1-4	TRBV7-2	CASSPRAVNEKLFF
-	TRBJ1-2	TRBV6-5	CASSSPDGKLNYGYTF
-	TRBJ1-4	TRBV7-9	CASSLEGTGDEKLFF
-	TRBJ1-2	TRBV10-3	CAISEVRGIQLGYTF
TRBD1	TRBJ1-2	TRBV6-5	CATWGQGSYGYTF
TRBD1	TRBJ2-1	TRBV2	CASGGTGGNEQFF
TRBD2	TRBJ2-3	TRBV7-8	CASSSRPGLLTDTQYF
-	TRBJ1-2	TRBV28	CASTGGANYGYTF